A single sample gave rise to the 17 T cell receptor beta chains below, sequenced in a study of T cells after posttransplantation cyclophosphamide. The naive gate required viable CD3+CD4+ or CD3+CD8+ cells with CCR7+CD45RA+CD45RO-CD95-CD27+CD28+ phenotype. The data were produced by immunoSEQ multiplex PCR, yet TCRdb's version contains in-frame clones alone and is incomplete. The sample carries tens of thousands of clones, approximately 97% recorded once. Sequencing was performed on naive CD4+ T cells sorted from PBMCs. The receptors stem from a man aged 50-60 years in good health, CMV-negative, and a related stem cell transplant donor.

The chain is built from TRBV7-2 and TRBJ2-6; D is undetermined. V lost 4 bases, J lost 0 bases, and 7 bases lay in between. Germline V lookup: CDR1 SGHTA, CDR2 FQGNSA. The CDR3 length is 15 residues. The CDR3 DNA sequence: TGTGCCAGCAGCTCCCCCAACTCTGGGGCCAACGTCCTGACTTTC. Its protein is CASSSPNSGANVLTF.

This clone appeared once. V is TRBV5-6 and J is TRBJ1-4, with a weak D call TRBD1 (5 bases). The germline V and J ends were trimmed by 2 bases and 3 bases, with 14 bases remaining between them. The CDR3 sequence is 16 residues long. The germline CDR1 and CDR2 sequences are SGHDT and YYEEEE. The CDR3 protein is CASSFRIGAPNEKLFF. In DNA, the CDR3 is TGTGCCAGCAGCTTCCGGATAGGGGCTCCTAATGAAAAACTGTTTTTT.

The rearrangement links TRBV18 to TRBJ2-7; D is perhaps TRBD1 (6 bases). V shed 2 bases and J shed 4 bases, with 12 bases lying between them. The CDR3 extends over 14 amino acids. Germline-derived CDR1 and CDR2 are KGHSH and LQKENI. CDR3 sequence: CASSPKSGVYEQYF. The CDR3 DNA is TGTGCCAGCTCACCAAAATCAGGGGTGTACGAGCAGTACTTC.

This clone turned up a few times. The rearrangement links TRBV7-2 to TRBJ1-4, with a possible D match to TRBD1 (5 bases). CDR3 length: 14 residues. Per the germline V gene, CDR1 is SGHTA and CDR2 is FQGNSA. The V and J ends lost 4 bases and 11 bases respectively, with 17 bases between them. CDR3 DNA sequence: TGTGCCAGCAGCTCAGTTCTCCAGGGTGCGAAACTGTTTTTT. Encoded protein: CASSSVLQGAKLFF.

V and J are TRBV18 and TRBJ2-5; D is uncertain. Germline V gives CDR1 KGHSH, CDR2 LQKENI. V dropped 3 bases and J dropped 3 bases, with 5 bases sitting between them. The CDR3 has 12 amino acids. CDR3: CASSPYEETQYF. DNA of the CDR3: TGTGCCAGCTCACCGTATGAAGAGACCCAGTACTTC. The variable domain in full, with the rest retrieved from reference TRBV18 and TRBJ2-5, is NAGVMQNPRHLVRRRGQEARLRCSPMKGHSHVYWYRQLPEEGLKFMVYLQKENIIDESGMPKERFSAEFPKEGPSILRIQQVVRGDSAAYFCASSPYEETQYFGPGTRLLVL.

The J gene is TRBJ2-3, the V gene TRBV29-1; tentative D call: TRBD2 (5 bases). The CDR3 sequence is 14 residues long. Trimming took 1 base from V and 2 from J, leaving 10 bases between them. CDR1 and CDR2 (germline): SQVTM, ANQGSEA. The CDR3 sequence is CSVEGRANTDTQYF. In DNA form, the CDR3 reads TGCAGCGTTGAAGGGCGGGCCAACACAGATACGCAGTATTTT.

The V call is TRBV7-9, the J call TRBJ1-4, with D unclear. Germline V gene sequence: CDR1 SEHNR, CDR2 FQNEAQ (reference sequence). The V and J ends lost 1 base and 8 bases respectively, with 8 bases between them. There are 13 residues in the CDR3. DNA of the CDR3: TGTGCCAGCAGCTTAGAGACGGGGGAAAAACTGTTTTTT. Translated: CASSLETGEKLFF.

The chain carries TRBV4-3 and TRBJ2-6; TRBD1 aligns across 7 bases. Germline V CDR1 and CDR2: LGHNA, YSLEER. V was pared by 2 bases and J by 0 bases, with 4 bases of the junction left unmatched. The CDR3 has 17 amino acids. CDR3 coding DNA: TGCGCCAGCAGCCAAAGGACAGGCTCCTCTGGGGCCAACGTCCTGACTTTC. Translating it yields CASSQRTGSSGANVLTF.

The CDR3 DNA reads as TGCGCCAGCAGCCAGCCGGGACAGGGTAGGGACCAGCCCCAGCATTTT. Translation: CASSQPGQGRDQPQHF. The chain couples TRBV4-1 to TRBJ1-5; 9 bases map to TRBD1. Trimming cost V 3 bases and J 7 bases; bases outside gene matches: 10. CDR3 length equals 16 residues. CDR1 is MGHRA, CDR2 YSYEKL, per germline.

V is TRBV2 and J is TRBJ1-1, with 7 bases fitting TRBD1. Per germline, CDR1 SNHLY and CDR2 FYNNEI. J lost 3 bases, V lost 9 bases, and 7 bases had no gene match. The CDR3 runs 13 residues. The CDR3, as DNA: TGTGCCAGTAGGGGGCAGGAGGACACTGAAGCTTTCTTT. Translated, it gives CASRGQEDTEAFF.

The V and J genes are TRBV10-2 and TRBJ2-5, with 12 bases identical to TRBD2. Per the germline V gene, CDR1 is WSHSY and CDR2 is SAAADI. The V gene end was trimmed by 3 bases and the J gene end by 5 bases; junction bases not matched to a gene: 10. The CDR3 has 17 residues. The CDR3 sequence is CASSDRASGRAGETQYF. CDR3 nucleotide sequence: TGCGCCAGCAGTGATAGGGCTAGCGGGAGGGCCGGGGAGACCCAGTACTTC.

V gene TRBV9 combines with J gene TRBJ1-1; 8 bases are a match to TRBD1. Germline loops: CDR1 SGDLS, CDR2 YYNGEE. CDR3 size: 14 residues. The ends lost 3 bases at V and 0 bases at J; junction bases unmatched: 1. The CDR3 loop is CASSETGVNTEAFF. As DNA, the CDR3 is TGTGCCAGCAGCGAGACAGGGGTGAACACTGAAGCTTTCTTT.

The chain combines TRBV18 with TRBJ1-2, with TRBD1 matching over 7 bases. CDR3 length: 17 amino acids. In germline, CDR1 is KGHSH, CDR2 LQKENI. The trim removed 6 bases at V and 0 bases at J, leaving 13 bases unmatched. The DNA of the CDR3 is TGTGCCAGCTCCGCTTTGGGACAGAGCACCACTAACTATGGCTACACCTTC. It specifies CASSALGQSTTNYGYTF.

J is TRBJ2-7 and V is TRBV11-2; the D gene is possibly TRBD2 (7 bases). Trimming pared 5 bases from V and 7 bases from J, leaving 24 bases between. Germline V lookup: CDR1 SGHAT, CDR2 FQNNGV. The CDR3 consists of 16 residues. The chain's CDR3 is CASSPILERGRGEQYF. CDR3 DNA: TGTGCCAGCAGCCCGATTTTGGAGCGGGGAAGGGGGGAGCAGTACTTC.

The chain uses TRBV5-1 and TRBJ1-2; D remains ambiguous. This CDR3 is 14 amino acids long. Germline V gene sequence: CDR1 SGHRS, CDR2 YFSETQ. V shed 0 bases and J shed 6 bases, with 12 bases lying between them. The CDR3 here is CASSLAAGSNGYTF. DNA for the CDR3: TGCGCCAGCAGCTTGGCCGCGGGGTCGAATGGCTACACCTTC.

A note on this clone: This CDR3 fails to terminate in the conserved phenylalanine or tryptophan, so it likely reflects a read error. The chain uses TRBV7-2 and TRBJ1-2, with TRBD1 as a possible D gene (5 bases). This CDR3 contains 14 residues. Germline CDR1 is SGHTA and CDR2 is FQGNSA. The ends were cut back, 3 bases at V and 5 bases at J, with 13 bases in the middle. CDR3 sequence (DNA): TGTGCCAGCAGCTTCGGGGGTGGGAGGTATGGCTACACCCTC. The encoded protein is CASSFGGGRYGYTL.

The rearrangement links TRBV2 to TRBJ1-5; D gene ambiguous. The CDR3 runs 14 residues. Per the germline V gene, CDR1 is SNHLY and CDR2 is FYNNEI. Trimming cost V 3 bases and J 0 bases, with 6 bases left between them. CDR3 in amino acids: CASSEEYSNQPQHF. CDR3 coding DNA: TGTGCCAGCAGTGAGGAGTATAGCAATCAGCCCCAGCATTTT.